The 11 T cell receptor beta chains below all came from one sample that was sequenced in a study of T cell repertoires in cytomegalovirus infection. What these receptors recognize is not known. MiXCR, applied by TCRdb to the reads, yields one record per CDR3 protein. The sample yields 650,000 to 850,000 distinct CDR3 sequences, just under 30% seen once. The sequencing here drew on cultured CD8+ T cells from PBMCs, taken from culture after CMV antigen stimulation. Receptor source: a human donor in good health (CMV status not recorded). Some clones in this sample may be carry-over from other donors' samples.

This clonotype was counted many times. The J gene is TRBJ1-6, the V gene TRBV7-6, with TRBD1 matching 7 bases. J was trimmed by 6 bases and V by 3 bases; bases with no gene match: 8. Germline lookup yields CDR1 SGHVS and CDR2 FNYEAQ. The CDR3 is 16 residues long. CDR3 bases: TGTGCCAGCAGCTTGAGTGAGACAGGGTCTAATTCACCCCTCCACTTT. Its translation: CASSLSETGSNSPLHF. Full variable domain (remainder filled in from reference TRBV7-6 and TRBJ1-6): GAGVSQSPRYKVTKRGQDVALRCDPISGHVSLYWYRQALGQGPEFLTYFNYEAQQDKSGLPNDRFSAERPEGSISTLTIQRTEQRDSAMYRCASSLSETGSNSPLHFGNGTRLTVT.

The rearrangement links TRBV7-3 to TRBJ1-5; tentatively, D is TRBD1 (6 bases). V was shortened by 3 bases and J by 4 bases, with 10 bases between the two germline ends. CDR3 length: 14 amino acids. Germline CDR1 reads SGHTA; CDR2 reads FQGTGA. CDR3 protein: CASSLGGHNQPQHF. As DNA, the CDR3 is TGTGCCAGCAGCTTGGGGGGGCATAATCAGCCCCAGCATTTT.

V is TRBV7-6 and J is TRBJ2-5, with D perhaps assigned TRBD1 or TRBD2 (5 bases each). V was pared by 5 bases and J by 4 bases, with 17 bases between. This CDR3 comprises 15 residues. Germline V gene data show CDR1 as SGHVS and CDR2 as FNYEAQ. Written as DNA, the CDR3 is TGTGCCAGCAGCCCCCGAGAGGGGATTGGAGAGACCCAGTACTTC. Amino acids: CASSPREGIGETQYF.

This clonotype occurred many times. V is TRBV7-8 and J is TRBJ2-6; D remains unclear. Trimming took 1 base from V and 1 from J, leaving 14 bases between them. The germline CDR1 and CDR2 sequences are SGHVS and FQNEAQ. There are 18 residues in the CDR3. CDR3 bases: TGTGCCAGCAGCTTAGTGATTGGCGGACCTTCTGGGGCCAACGTCCTGACTTTC. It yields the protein CASSLVIGGPSGANVLTF.

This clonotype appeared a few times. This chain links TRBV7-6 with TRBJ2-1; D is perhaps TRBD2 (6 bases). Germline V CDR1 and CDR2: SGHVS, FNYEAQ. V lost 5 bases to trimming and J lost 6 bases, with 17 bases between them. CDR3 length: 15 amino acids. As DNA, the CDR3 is TGTGCCAGCAGCCCGCCGGGACTGGCGGGCAATGAGCAGTTCTTC. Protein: CASSPPGLAGNEQFF. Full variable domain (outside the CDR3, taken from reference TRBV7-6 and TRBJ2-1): GAGVSQSPRYKVTKRGQDVALRCDPISGHVSLYWYRQALGQGPEFLTYFNYEAQQDKSGLPNDRFSAERPEGSISTLTIQRTEQRDSAMYRCASSPPGLAGNEQFFGPGTRLTVL.

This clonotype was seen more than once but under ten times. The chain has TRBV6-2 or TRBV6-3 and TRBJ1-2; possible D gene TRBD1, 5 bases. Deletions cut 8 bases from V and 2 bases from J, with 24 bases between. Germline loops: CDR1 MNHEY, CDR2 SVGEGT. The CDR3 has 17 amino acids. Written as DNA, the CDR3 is TGTGCCAGCTGTCCTGAGAAAAGGGGAAGAAGAAACTATGGCTACACCTTC. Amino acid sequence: CASCPEKRGRRNYGYTF.

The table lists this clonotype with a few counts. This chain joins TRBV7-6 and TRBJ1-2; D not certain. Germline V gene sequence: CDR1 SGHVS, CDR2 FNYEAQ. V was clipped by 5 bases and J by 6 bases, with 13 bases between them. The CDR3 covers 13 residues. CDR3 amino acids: CASSPLPDDGYTF. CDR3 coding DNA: TGTGCCAGCAGCCCTCTACCGGACGATGGCTACACCTTC.

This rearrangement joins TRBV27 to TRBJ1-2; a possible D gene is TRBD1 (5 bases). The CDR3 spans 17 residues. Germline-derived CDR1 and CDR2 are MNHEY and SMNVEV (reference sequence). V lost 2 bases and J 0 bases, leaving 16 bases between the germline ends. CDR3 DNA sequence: TGTGCCAGCAGTTTAGATAGGACAACCGCGACTAACTATGGCTACACCTTC. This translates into CASSLDRTTATNYGYTF.

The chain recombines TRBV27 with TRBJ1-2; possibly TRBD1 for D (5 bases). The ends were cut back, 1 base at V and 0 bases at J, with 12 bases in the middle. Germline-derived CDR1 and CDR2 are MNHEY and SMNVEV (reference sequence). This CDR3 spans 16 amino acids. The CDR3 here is CASSLWGSGPNYGYTF. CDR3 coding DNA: TGTGCCAGCAGTTTATGGGGGTCAGGGCCTAACTATGGCTACACCTTC.

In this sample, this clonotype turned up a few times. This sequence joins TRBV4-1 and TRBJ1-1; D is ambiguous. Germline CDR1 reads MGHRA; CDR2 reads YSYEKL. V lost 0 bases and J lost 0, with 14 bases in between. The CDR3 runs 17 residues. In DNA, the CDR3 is TGCGCCAGCAGCCAAGATGAGAACAGTTATATGAACACTGAAGCTTTCTTT. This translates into CASSQDENSYMNTEAFF.

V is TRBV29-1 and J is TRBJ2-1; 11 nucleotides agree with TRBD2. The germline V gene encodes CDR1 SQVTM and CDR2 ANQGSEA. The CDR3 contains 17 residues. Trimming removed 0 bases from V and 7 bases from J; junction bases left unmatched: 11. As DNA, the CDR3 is TGCAGCGTTGAAGATCGGGTAGCGGGGGGGCCGAGGAATGAGCAGTTCTTC. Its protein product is CSVEDRVAGGPRNEQFF.